These 2 T cell receptor beta chains originate from one sample sequenced in a study of OX40 agonist ivuxolimab in advanced cancers. Clones were sequenced by immunoSEQ multiplex PCR, and TCRdb holds only the in-frame ones, with some missing. The table lists approximately 67,000 clones, just over 90% of them singletons, with roughly 2.2% in the top ten. Here the sequenced sample was CD4+ or CD8+ T cells sorted from blood, taken in a trial of the OX40 agonist ivuxolimab. These TCRs come from an adult with an advanced solid tumor such as melanoma, head and neck, liver or kidney cancer.

V gene TRBV2 combines with J gene TRBJ2-7; D uncertain. V lost 11 bases and J lost 6, with 23 bases in between. The CDR3 runs to 14 residues. CDR1 and CDR2 (germline): SNHLY, FYNNEI. The CDR3 DNA is TGTGCCGTAGGGTGGGCACCTTTAGTCTCCGAGCAGTACTTC. Its protein is CAVGWAPLVSEQYF.

This chain uses TRBV7-2 with TRBJ2-2; no firm D call. This CDR3 spans 14 amino acids. The V and J ends lost 3 bases and 4 bases respectively, with 9 bases between them. In germline, CDR1 is SGHTA, CDR2 FQGNSA. The DNA of the CDR3 is TGTGCCAGCAGCTTGCTTGGGTTCACCGGGGAGCTGTTTTTT. Translation: CASSLLGFTGELFF.